Below are 26 T cell receptor beta chains sequenced from a single sample in a study of regulatory T cells in long-lasting Graves disease. Arm-PCR of CDR3 regions and iRepertoire HTBI primers were used to build TCR beta libraries. MiXCR was run by TCRdb on the multiplex PCR reads, yielding one entry per CDR3 protein. The table lists around 460,000 distinct CDR3 sequences, 12% to 15% of them singletons. The time point denotes: newly diagnosed GD, antithyroid drugs for less than 3 months. PBMCs were the source of the RNA used for TCR sequencing. These sequences were also reported in another study, on T cells in Graves' hyperthyroidism and ophthalmopathy.

The sample consisted of peripheral blood mononuclear cells (PBMCs), taken at new diagnosis, from a patient treated with antithyroid drugs. These receptors all stem from a woman aged 45-59 years with Graves disease.

The rearrangement links TRBV10-3 to TRBJ1-2; D not resolved. The germline CDR1 and CDR2 sequences are ENHRY and SYGVKD. The CDR3 is 12 amino acids. The V end was cut by 2 bases, the J end by 2 bases, with 3 bases between. The CDR3: CAISEGNYGYTF. As DNA, the CDR3 is TGTGCCATCAGTGAGGGGAACTATGGCTACACCTTC.

This clonotype has a handful of counts. The chain combines TRBV29-1 with TRBJ2-3; TRBD2 is a possible D gene (6 bases). This CDR3 comprises 14 residues. Per germline, CDR1 SQVTM and CDR2 ANQGSEA. V was clipped by 4 bases and J by 5 bases, with 16 bases between them. The CDR3 sequence: CSVVTGANGDTQYF. CDR3 bases: TGCAGCGTTGTAACGGGAGCTAATGGAGATACGCAGTATTTT.

The chain combines TRBV19 with TRBJ2-5; D ambiguous. Germline CDR1 LNHDA, CDR2 SQIVND (reference sequence). Trimming shortened V by 5 bases and J by 1 base, and 8 bases separated the two germline ends. CDR3 size: 13 residues. The CDR3 DNA is TGTGCCAGTAGTGGGATCTCCCAAGAGACCCAGTACTTC. Amino acid sequence: CASSGISQETQYF.

The genes are TRBV2 and TRBJ1-6, with D unresolved. Germline V gene data show CDR1 as SNHLY and CDR2 as FYNNEI. V dropped 3 bases and J dropped 8 bases, with 14 bases sitting between them. CDR3 length: 15 residues. The DNA of the CDR3 is TGTGCCAGCAGTGACCGACTGGTCCGAGATTCACCCCTCCACTTT. It yields the protein CASSDRLVRDSPLHF. The whole variable domain, filled in from reference TRBV2 and TRBJ1-6, reads EPEVTQTPSHQVTQMGQEVILRCVPISNHLYFYWYRQILGQKVEFLVSFYNNEISEKSEIFDDQFSVERPDGSNFTLKIRSTKLEDSAMYFCASSDRLVRDSPLHFGNGTRLTVT.

V is TRBV4-1 and J is TRBJ2-1; no clear D gene. CDR3 length: 17 amino acids. Trimming shortened V by 1 base and J by 0 bases, and 13 bases separated the two germline ends. Germline V lookup: CDR1 MGHRA, CDR2 YSYEKL. The CDR3 here is CASSQVAYGSSYNEQFF. CDR3 nucleotide sequence: TGCGCCAGCAGCCAAGTCGCTTACGGTAGCTCCTACAATGAGCAGTTCTTC.

The chain links TRBV6-1 to TRBJ2-1, with D unclear. The germline CDR1 and CDR2 sequences are MNHNS and SASEGT. The CDR3 totals 15 residues. Trimming removed 6 bases from V and 0 bases from J, with 12 bases in between. The CDR3 loop is CASSSHLSSYNEQFF. In DNA, the CDR3 is TGTGCCAGCAGCTCCCACTTAAGCTCCTACAATGAGCAGTTCTTC.

This clonotype was found many times. The J gene is TRBJ2-1, the V gene TRBV4-1; 8 nucleotides align to TRBD1. The CDR3 has 15 residues. Germline lookup yields CDR1 MGHRA and CDR2 YSYEKL. V was pared by 0 bases and J by 8 bases, with 6 bases of the junction left unmatched. CDR3 bases: TGCGCCAGCAGCCAAGAACGGGGACAGGTGGATGAGCAGTTCTTC. It translates to CASSQERGQVDEQFF.

Turning to this clonotype: This clone may be a read error of a much larger clone one base away. V is TRBV7-9 and J is TRBJ2-1; D gene unclear. The J call may be in error: the DNA end matches TRBJ2-5 better. CDR3 length: 10 amino acids. Germline values: CDR1 SEHNR, CDR2 FQNEAQ (reference sequence). CDR3 bases: TGTGCCAGCAGCCGGCACGACCAGTACTTC. Translated, it gives CASSRHDQYF.

The chain links TRBV12-3 or TRBV12-4 to TRBJ2-1; possibly TRBD2 for D (7 bases). The J call may be mistaken, given a closer DNA end match to TRBJ2-5. This CDR3 is built from 18 residues. The CDR3 DNA sequence: TGTGCCACCAGAGGGGGAGGGACCCTCGACGCCATCCAAGAGACCCAGTACTTC. It encodes CATRGGGTLDAIQETQYF.

The sample holds many counts of this clonotype. The chain carries TRBV18 and TRBJ1-5, with TRBD1 identical over 7 bases. Germline CDR1 reads KGHSH; CDR2 reads LQKENI. The CDR3 length is 17 residues. V was clipped by 2 bases and J by 10 bases; unmatched bases: 17. The CDR3 here is CASSPGRGQGPSQPQHF. Here the CDR3 DNA reads TGTGCCAGCTCACCAGGGAGGGGGCAGGGCCCATCTCAACCCCAGCATTTT.

This clonotype was recorded only once. The CDR3 DNA reads TGTGCCAGCAGTTACCCGGGACTAGCGGGGGGCACAGATACGCAGTATTTT. It yields the protein CASSYPGLAGGTDTQYF. The chain joins TRBV28 to TRBJ2-3, with TRBD2 matching over 14 bases. V was pared by 4 bases and J by 1 base, with 4 bases of the junction left unmatched. The length of the CDR3 is 17 residues. Germline V lookup: CDR1 MDHEN, CDR2 SYDVKM.

This clonotype was detected only a few times. The chain carries TRBV7-8 and TRBJ2-7; D may be TRBD1 (5 bases). V gave up 5 bases and J gave up 3 bases, with 14 bases separating them. Germline-derived CDR1 and CDR2 are SGHVS and FQNEAQ. CDR3 length equals 14 residues. The CDR3 DNA sequence: TGTGCCAGCAGCCTCCAGGGTACTCTCTACGAGCAGTACTTC. Amino acids: CASSLQGTLYEQYF.

This clonotype was seen once. The chain combines TRBV6-2 or TRBV6-3 with TRBJ2-3; D is perhaps TRBD1 (6 bases). From germline, CDR1 is MNHEY and CDR2 SVGEGT. The CDR3 is 16 residues long. V shed 6 bases and J shed 2 bases, with 18 bases lying between them. The CDR3 reads CASSRLAGVFTDTQYF. The CDR3 nucleotides are TGTGCCAGCAGCCGGCTGGCAGGGGTATTCACAGATACGCAGTATTTT.

This clonotype was seen ten or more times. The chain uses TRBV3-1 and TRBJ2-7, with TRBD2 matching over 14 bases. Germline assignment: CDR1 LGHDT and CDR2 YNNKEL (reference sequence). Trimming at V came to 1 base and at J to 3 bases, leaving 14 bases not matched to a gene. The CDR3 contains 20 residues. The DNA for the CDR3 is TGTGCCAGCAGCCAAGCGAACCCCGGGACTAGCGGGAGACCCCTCTACGAGCAGTACTTC. This encodes CASSQANPGTSGRPLYEQYF.

This clonotype was recorded many times. The chain has TRBV10-3 and TRBJ2-2, with 10 bases matching TRBD2. J was trimmed by 2 bases and V by 5 bases; bases with no gene match: 2. The CDR3 contains 15 residues. CDR1 ENHRY and CDR2 SYGVKD come from the germline V gene. The DNA for the CDR3 is TGTGCCATCAGTACTAGCGGGGAAAACACCGGGGAGCTGTTTTTT. It encodes CAISTSGENTGELFF.

This clonotype was found many times. DNA for the CDR3: TGTGCCAGCAGCCAACCTAGCTCATCAGAGCAGTTCTTC. It translates to CASSQPSSSEQFF. The rearrangement joins TRBV6-2 or TRBV6-3 to TRBJ2-1; a weak D match, TRBD2 (5 bases). Trimming removed 6 bases from V and 10 bases from J, with 16 bases in between. The germline V gene has CDR1 MNHEY and CDR2 SVGEGT. The CDR3 consists of 13 residues.

This clonotype showed up just a few times. This chain connects TRBV5-1 to TRBJ1-5; a weak D match, TRBD1 (5 bases). The CDR3 extends over 14 amino acids. Trimming took off 0 bases at V and 9 bases at J, with 13 bases between the two ends. Germline lookup yields CDR1 SGHRS and CDR2 YFSETQ. CDR3 in DNA: TGCGCCAGCAGCTTGGGTACAGGCGGCCGGCCCCAGCATTTT. This codes for CASSLGTGGRPQHF.

This clonotype was observed many times. Here the CDR3 reads CASSPQGHSYEQYF. The CDR3 DNA reads as TGTGCCAGCAGCCCCCAGGGACACTCCTACGAGCAGTACTTC. This rearrangement joins TRBV7-8 to TRBJ2-7, with a weak D call TRBD1 (6 bases). Germline lookup yields CDR1 SGHVS and CDR2 FQNEAQ. CDR3 length equals 14 residues. V shed 5 bases and J shed 0 bases, with 11 bases lying between them. Full variable domain (remainder filled in from reference TRBV7-8 and TRBJ2-7): GAGVSQSPRYKVAKRGQDVALRCDPISGHVSLFWYQQALGQGPEFLTYFQNEAQLDKSGLPSDRFFAERPEGSVSTLKIQRTQQEDSAVYLCASSPQGHSYEQYFGPGTRLTVT.

The chain has TRBV5-1 and TRBJ2-3, with 10 bases fitting TRBD2. The germline V gene has CDR1 SGHRS and CDR2 YFSETQ. V lost 0 bases, J lost 5 bases, and 9 bases stayed unmatched. The CDR3 consists of 17 residues. The CDR3 DNA is TGCGCCAGCAGCTTGGGCCCTAGCGGGAGTCCAGTAGATACGCAGTATTTT. This gives the protein CASSLGPSGSPVDTQYF. The complete variable domain, with remaining parts taken from reference TRBV5-1 and TRBJ2-3, reads KAGVTQTPRYLIKTRGQQVTLSCSPISGHRSVSWYQQTPGQGLQFLFEYFSETQRNKGNFPGRFSGRQFSNSRSEMNVSTLELGDSALYLCASSLGPSGSPVDTQYFGPGTRLTVL.

This clonotype has at least ten counts. The chain combines TRBV5-1 with TRBJ1-2; 7 positions match TRBD1. Germline assignment: CDR1 SGHRS and CDR2 YFSETQ. The CDR3 is 14 residues long. The V and J ends lost 3 bases and 5 bases, in that order; junction bases with no gene match: 7. In nucleotides, the CDR3 is TGCGCCAGCAGCTATGGGGACAGCAATTATGGCTACACCTTC. This translates into CASSYGDSNYGYTF.

This clonotype was seen many times. The V and J genes are TRBV7-9 and TRBJ1-1, with D possibly being TRBD1 (5 bases). The V end lost 5 bases, the J end lost 0 bases, and 19 bases lay between the germline ends. The CDR3 covers 17 residues. Germline CDR1 is SEHNR and CDR2 is FQNEAQ (reference sequence). DNA for the CDR3: TGTGCCAGCAGCCCCCGGGACCGGCTGGTAGTGAACACTGAAGCTTTCTTT. Translating it yields CASSPRDRLVVNTEAFF.

This clonotype was seen a handful of times. The chain links TRBV20-1 to TRBJ2-3; no clear D. The CDR3 totals 14 residues. Germline CDR1 is DFQATT and CDR2 is SNEGSKA (reference sequence). Trimming removed 1 base at V and 2 bases at J, with 10 bases between. CDR3 coding DNA: TGCAGTGCTAGAGGGCAGGCATTCACAGATACGCAGTATTTT. Protein product: CSARGQAFTDTQYF.

This clonotype was detected many times. The chain uses TRBV20-1 and TRBJ1-6; no clear D. V was trimmed by 3 bases and J by 7 bases, leaving 13 bases between them. The V gene's germline CDR1 is DFQATT and CDR2 SNEGSKA (reference sequence). This CDR3 has 14 amino acids. The CDR3 bases are TGCAGTGCTAGCGAGGACGGCACCAATTCACCCCTCCACTTT. The encoded protein is CSASEDGTNSPLHF.

This clonotype turned up a few times. The gene calls are TRBV25-1 and TRBJ1-1; D unresolved. The CDR3 runs to 13 residues. V was clipped by 2 bases and J by 1 base, with 5 bases between them. CDR1 MGHDK and CDR2 SYGVNS come from the germline V gene. The CDR3 nucleotides read TGTGCCAGCAGTGAAGCACAGAACACTGAAGCTTTCTTT. Translation: CASSEAQNTEAFF. The entire variable domain, with the rest obtained from reference TRBV25-1 and TRBJ1-1, is as follows: EADIYQTPRYLVIGTGKKITLECSQTMGHDKMYWYQQDPGMELHLIHYSYGVNSTEKGDLSSESTVSRIRTEHFPLTLESARPSHTSQYLCASSEAQNTEAFFGQGTRLTVV.

This chain joins TRBV7-9 and TRBJ2-6; 9 nucleotides agree with TRBD1. This CDR3 comprises 17 residues. V lost 11 bases to trimming and J lost 0 bases; unmatched junction nucleotides: 11. Germline CDR1 SEHNR, CDR2 FQNEAQ (reference sequence). CDR3 nucleotides: TGTGCCCCTGGGGGGACAGGGTCCTCCTCTGGGGCCAACGTCCTGACTTTC. This sequence encodes CAPGGTGSSSGANVLTF.

This clonotype was observed many times. The rearrangement joins TRBV11-2 to TRBJ2-1, with 7 bases that match TRBD2. The V gene end was trimmed by 1 base and the J gene end by 4 bases; junction bases not matched to a gene: 4. The germline V gene has CDR1 SGHAT and CDR2 FQNNGV. The CDR3 runs 15 residues. CDR3 amino acids: CASSLGREWYNEQFF. CDR3 nucleotides: TGTGCCAGCAGCTTAGGGCGGGAGTGGTACAATGAGCAGTTCTTC.